Reported below is one T cell receptor (beta chain). Its cognate antigen is unknown. The sample originates from a study of a mutant IDH1 vaccine in newly diagnosed glioma. The V end lost 3 bases, the J end lost 0 bases, and 15 bases lay between the germline ends. The germline gives CDR1 MNHEY, CDR2 SMNVEV (reference sequence). CDR3 size: 16 residues. Overall study findings and caveats: There seemed to be no relation between pseudoprogression and changes in top peripheral T cell clonotypes.

Clones were sequenced by immunoSEQ multiplex PCR, and TCRdb holds only the in-frame ones, with some missing. The sample lists under 60,000 clones, more than 75% occurring once. Sample time point: week 47, end of study. Alongside topical imiquimod, each dose of vaccine comprised 300 ug of mutant IDH1 20-mer peptide. This TCR was recovered from a woman between 35 and 50 years old with glioma. Some clones in this sample may be carry-over from other donors' samples. This chain connects TRBV27 to TRBJ2-7, with D hard to call. The sample in question was PBMCs, obtained from a glioma patient whose treatment included an IDH1 peptide vaccine. Here the CDR3 DNA reads TGTGCCAGCAGTTTCTCCCACGGCGAGAGCTCCTACGAGCAGTACTTC. Its protein product is CASSFSHGESSYEQYF.